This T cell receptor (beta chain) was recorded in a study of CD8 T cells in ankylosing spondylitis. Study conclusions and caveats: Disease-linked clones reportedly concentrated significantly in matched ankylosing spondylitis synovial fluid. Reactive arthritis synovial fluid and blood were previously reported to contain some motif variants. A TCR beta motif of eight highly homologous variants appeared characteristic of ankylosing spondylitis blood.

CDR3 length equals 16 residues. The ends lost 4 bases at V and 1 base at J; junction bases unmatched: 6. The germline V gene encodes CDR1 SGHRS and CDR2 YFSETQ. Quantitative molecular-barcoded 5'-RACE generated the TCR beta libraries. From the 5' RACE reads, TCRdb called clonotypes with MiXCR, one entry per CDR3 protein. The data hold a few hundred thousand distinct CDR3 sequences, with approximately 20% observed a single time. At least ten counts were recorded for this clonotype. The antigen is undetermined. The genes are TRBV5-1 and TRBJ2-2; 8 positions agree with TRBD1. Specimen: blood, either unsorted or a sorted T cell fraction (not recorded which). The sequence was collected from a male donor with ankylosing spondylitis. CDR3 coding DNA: TGCGCCAGCAGCCCACGGACAGGGAGGAACACCGGGGAGCTGTTTTTT. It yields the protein CASSPRTGRNTGELFF.